One sample yielded the 21 T cell receptor beta chains listed below, sequenced in a study of blood T cell repertoires in COVID-19. The assay was immunoSEQ multiplex PCR, and TCRdb's table has in-frame clones only and misses some. The sample contains approximately 50,000 clones, around nine tenths of which appear only once. The specimen sequenced was peripheral blood. These TCRs come from a human donor in a cohort sampled during active COVID-19.

The chain employs TRBV11-2 and TRBJ1-2, with 9 nucleotides matching TRBD1. The germline V gene encodes CDR1 SGHAT and CDR2 FQNNGV. The CDR3 length is 17 residues. V shed 0 bases, J shed 6 bases, and the junction held 11 bases outside the gene matches. CDR3 DNA sequence: TGTGCCAGCAGCTTAGATCGTTTTGGGACAGGGAGCAATGGCTACACCTTC. It specifies CASSLDRFGTGSNGYTF.

The J gene is TRBJ1-3, the V gene TRBV10-3; no reliable D call. V lost 3 bases and J lost 2, with 5 bases in between. CDR1 is ENHRY, CDR2 SYGVKD, per germline. CDR3 length: 13 amino acids. CDR3 in DNA: TGTGCCATCAGTGAAAGCGCTGGAAACACCATATATTTT. Translating gives CAISESAGNTIYF.

The chain combines TRBV21-1 with TRBJ2-2; the DNA was not compared with TRBD2, the D call given in the table. TRBV21-1 is a recognized pseudogene. The CDR3 loop spans 15 amino acids. CDR3: CASSRTSGRAGELFF. CDR3 DNA sequence: TGTGCCAGCAGCCGGACTAGCGGGAGAGCCGGGGAGCTGTTTTTT.

The chain carries TRBV7-8 and TRBJ2-7, with 8 bases that match TRBD1. Germline CDR1 and CDR2: SGHVS and FQNEAQ. This CDR3 is 14 amino acids long. Trimming took 7 bases from V and 1 from J; bases not matched to a gene: 6. CDR3 nucleotides: TGTGCCAGCACGAAGGACAGGGCTTCCTACGAGCAGTACGTC. This sequence encodes CASTKDRASYEQYV.

The rearrangement uses TRBV2 and TRBJ2-7; D unresolved. With 7 bases removed from V and 3 bases from J, the gap between germline ends came to 7 bases. CDR1 is SNHLY, CDR2 FYNNEI, per germline. This CDR3 has 11 amino acids. The CDR3 region is CASKADYEQYV. CDR3 in DNA: TGTGCCAGCAAGGCGGACTACGAGCAGTACGTC.

CDR3 sequence: CASSQDKVFGIGVQFF. The CDR3 nucleotides are TGCGCCAGCAGCCAAGATAAGGTGTTCGGGATCGGCGTGCAGTTCTTC. The chain couples TRBV4-1 to TRBJ2-1, with D possibly matching TRBD2 (5 bases). The CDR3 length is 16 residues. Trimming stripped 0 bases from V and 12 bases from J, with 21 bases between. The germline V gene has CDR1 MGHRA and CDR2 YSYEKL.

The chain carries TRBV6-5 and TRBJ1-1, with TRBD1 matching over 7 bases. This CDR3 is built from 14 residues. From germline, CDR1 is MNHEY and CDR2 SVGAGI. V lost 6 bases, J lost 4 bases, and 8 bases stayed unmatched. The CDR3 loop reads CASRGQLKGTEAFF. In DNA form, the CDR3 reads TGTGCCAGCAGGGGACAGTTGAAGGGCACTGAAGCTTTCTTT.

This clone was detected only once. The chain is built from TRBV3-1 (or the pseudogene TRBV3-2) and TRBJ1-1; TRBD1 matches at 9 bases. CDR1 is LGHDT and CDR2 is YNNKEL in the germline V gene (reference sequence). Trimming took 4 bases from V and 3 from J; bases not matched to a gene: 15. The CDR3 totals 18 residues. CDR3 sequence: CASSPPTGQGRGDTEAFF. The CDR3, as DNA: TGTGCCAGCAGCCCCCCCACGGGACAGGGTAGAGGGGACACTGAAGCTTTCTTT.

The J gene is TRBJ1-2, the V gene TRBV11-2; possible D gene TRBD1, 5 bases. V was pared by 0 bases and J by 4 bases, with 15 bases between. The CDR3 extends over 16 amino acids. Per germline, CDR1 SGHAT and CDR2 FQNNGV. The CDR3 DNA follows: TGTGCCAGCAGCTTAGATGCGGGGCAGATGGGCTATGGCTACACCTTC. This encodes CASSLDAGQMGYGYTF.

CDR3 nucleotide sequence: TGTGCCAGCTCACAGTCGAGGAATAGCAATCAGCCCCAGCATTTT. Its protein is CASSQSRNSNQPQHF. The V call is TRBV18, the J call TRBJ1-5, with D unresolved. The V and J ends lost 4 bases and 0 bases respectively, with 10 bases between them. Per the germline V gene, CDR1 is KGHSH and CDR2 is LQKENI. This CDR3 has 15 amino acids.

V and J are TRBV5-1 and TRBJ2-7, with TRBD2 identical over 7 bases. The CDR3 consists of 13 residues. Losses at the gene ends were 9 bases for V and 6 bases for J; bases not matched to a gene: 12. Germline V gives CDR1 SGHRS, CDR2 YFSETQ. The CDR3 coding sequence is TGCGCCACCTCAGCGGGAATTGCTGCCGAGCAGTACTTC. It codes for CATSAGIAAEQYF.

The CDR3 loop is CASSQGFSRDSPDEQYV. CDR3 bases: TGCGCCAGCAGCCAAGGTTTTTCCCGGGACAGCCCCGACGAGCAGTACGTC. This chain uses TRBV4-1 with TRBJ2-7; 7 bases map to TRBD1. V lost 1 base, J lost 5 bases, and 14 bases stayed unmatched. In germline, CDR1 is MGHRA, CDR2 YSYEKL. This CDR3 has 17 amino acids.

The chain combines TRBV5-1 with TRBJ2-1, with 7 bases identical to TRBD1. The trim removed 0 bases at V and 3 bases at J, leaving 0 bases unmatched. The CDR3 runs 14 residues. CDR1 is SGHRS and CDR2 is YFSETQ in the germline V gene. CDR3 DNA: TGCGCCAGCAGCTTGGGACAGGGCTACAATGAGCAGTTCTTC. The encoded protein is CASSLGQGYNEQFF.

The chain links TRBV6-2 or TRBV6-3 to TRBJ2-3; 9 nucleotides agree with TRBD1. Trimming at V came to 5 bases and at J to 3 bases, leaving 6 bases not matched to a gene. The germline V gene has CDR1 MNHEY and CDR2 SVGEGT. This CDR3 has 15 residues. The CDR3 here is CASSTGGVGTDTQYF. CDR3 nucleotides: TGTGCCAGCAGTACAGGGGGCGTAGGGACAGATACGCAGTATTTT.

The rearrangement joins TRBV28 to TRBJ1-5; D unclear. The CDR3 spans 15 residues. Germline V gives CDR1 MDHEN, CDR2 SYDVKM. The V end lost 8 bases, the J end lost 5 bases, and 19 bases lay between the germline ends. Here the CDR3 DNA reads TGTGCCAGCTTGATGGGTGGAGGTATGGATCAGCCCCAGCATTTT. This encodes CASLMGGGMDQPQHF.

The chain links TRBV7-3 to TRBJ2-5, with TRBD1 matching 9 bases. J was trimmed by 4 bases and V by 4 bases; bases with no gene match: 4. This CDR3 has 14 amino acids. Per germline, CDR1 SGHTA and CDR2 FQGTGA. CDR3 amino acids: CASSSGTGRETQYF. The CDR3 nucleotides are TGTGCCAGCAGCTCCGGGACAGGGAGAGAGACCCAGTACTTC. The variable domain in full, completed from reference TRBV7-3 and TRBJ2-5, reads GAGVSQTPSNKVTEKGKYVELRCDPISGHTALYWYRQSLGQGPEFLIYFQGTGAADDSGLPNDRFFAVRPEGSVSTLKIQRTERGDSAVYLCASSSGTGRETQYFGPGTRLLVL.

The J gene is TRBJ2-7, the V gene TRBV6-5, with 8 positions matching TRBD1. The length of the CDR3 is 14 residues. Germline CDR1 MNHEY, CDR2 SVGAGI. Germline trimming cut 7 bases from V and 3 bases from J; bases unmatched to any gene: 8. CDR3 residues: CASIRTGGLYEQYF. The CDR3 DNA reads as TGTGCCAGCATAAGAACAGGGGGGCTCTACGAGCAGTACTTC.

This clone was seen just once. The V call is TRBV6-1, the J call TRBJ1-2; unclear D gene. CDR1 is MNHNS, CDR2 SASEGT, per germline. The CDR3 has 13 residues. V shed 1 base and J shed 5 bases, with 8 bases lying between them. The CDR3 DNA follows: TGTGCCAGCAGTGAAGGGAGGAGGTATGGCTACACCTTC. Translating gives CASSEGRRYGYTF.

This clone was seen a single time. The chain uses TRBV19 and TRBJ2-7; 8 positions agree with TRBD1. Looked up from germline, CDR1 is LNHDA and CDR2 is SQIVND (reference sequence). The length of the CDR3 is 14 residues. The V gene end was trimmed by 8 bases and the J gene end by 6 bases; junction bases not matched to a gene: 12. CDR3 residues: CASQRTGLVGEQYF. CDR3 DNA sequence: TGTGCCAGTCAGCGGACAGGGTTGGTGGGCGAGCAGTACTTC.

In DNA form, the CDR3 reads TGTGCCAGCAGCTTAGGTCGGGGTAGCCTTAATCAGCCCCAGCATTTT. Residues: CASSLGRGSLNQPQHF. This chain joins TRBV7-9 and TRBJ1-5; no definite D call. This CDR3 is 16 amino acids long. V lost 1 base, J lost 4 bases, and 14 bases lay in between. Germline CDR1 reads SEHNR; CDR2 reads FQNEAQ (reference sequence).

The chain is built from TRBV28 and TRBJ2-1; 7 nucleotides line up with TRBD2. V was clipped by 6 bases and J by 6 bases; unmatched bases: 11. CDR3 length: 15 residues. From germline, CDR1 is MDHEN and CDR2 SYDVKM. CDR3 DNA: TGTGCCAGCAGGGCCGGCGGGAGCCGGGCCAATGAGCAGTTCTTC. This encodes CASRAGGSRANEQFF.